This T cell receptor (beta chain) was sequenced during a study of T-cell reconstitution after alpha-beta-depleted transplantation in children. Germline V gives CDR1 SNHLY, CDR2 FYNNEI. The V segment lost 7 bases and the J segment 7 bases; nucleotides outside the gene matches: 17. The CDR3 loop spans 18 amino acids. Unique molecular identifiers were incorporated into the prepared TCRbeta library. Each CDR3 protein gets one entry after TCRdb re-called the PCR reads with MiXCR. The sample records around 370,000 distinct CDR3 sequences, 10% being singletons. The source material was PBMCs from the stem cell graft donor, sampled from the stem cell graft. The chain is built from TRBV2 and TRBJ2-3, with 13 bases lining up with TRBD2. The source of this sequence is a human donor who donated a stem cell graft to a child with acute lymphoblastic leukemia. DNA of the CDR3: TGTGCCAGCAATATAGGACTAGCGGGAGTCAACTCTGTGAATACGCAGTATTTT. Amino acids: CASNIGLAGVNSVNTQYF.